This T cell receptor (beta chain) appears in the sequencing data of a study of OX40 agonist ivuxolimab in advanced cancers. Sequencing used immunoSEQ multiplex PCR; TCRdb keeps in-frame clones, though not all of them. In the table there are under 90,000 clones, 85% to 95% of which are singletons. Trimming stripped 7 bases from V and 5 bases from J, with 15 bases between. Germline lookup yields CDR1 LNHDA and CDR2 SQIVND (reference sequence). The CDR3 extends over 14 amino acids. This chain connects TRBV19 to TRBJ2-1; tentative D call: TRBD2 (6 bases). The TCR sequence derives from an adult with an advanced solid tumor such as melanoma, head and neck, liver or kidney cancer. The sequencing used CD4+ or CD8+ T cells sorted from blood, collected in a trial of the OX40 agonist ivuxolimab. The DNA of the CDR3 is TGTGCCAGTAACAGATGGGCTAGCGACAATGAGCAGTTCTTC. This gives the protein CASNRWASDNEQFF.